The text below deals with one T cell receptor (beta chain). Its antigen is not known. UMI-labeled 5' RACE TRB cDNA libraries were prepared from the cells. Reprocessing the 5' RACE reads, TCRdb reports a single entry for every CDR3 protein and omits DNA. This sample carries about 98,000 distinct CDR3 sequences, with approximately 0.82% going to the ten biggest clones. The data derive from a study of CXCR3-negative and CXCR3-positive naive CD8 T cells. Study summary: The dataset comprises about 135 million TRB reads in total, with about 1.5 +/- 0.3 million reads per library. Overall study findings and caveats: Higher TRB CDR3 hydrophobicity marked CXCR3-positive naive cells relative to CXCR3-negative naive cells.

The germline V gene encodes CDR1 MGHRA and CDR2 YSYEKL. The CDR3 contains 18 residues. Sequenced material: naive CXCR3+ CD8+ T cells from blood. Subset given: CD45RO-CCR7+CD27+CD95- naive CD8+ T cells expressing CXCR3 (TNR3+). The V call is TRBV4-1, the J call TRBJ1-1; TCRdb's assignment of TRBD1 cannot be checked, as there is no DNA. The clonotype was recovered from a human donor in good health. Some clones in this sample may be carry-over from other donors' samples. The CDR3: CASSQDLRTGASNTEAFF.